The next 11 T cell receptor beta chains were all read from a single sample in a study of CD8 T cells in ankylosing spondylitis. TCRdb used MiXCR to reprocess the 5' RACE reads, holding one entry per CDR3 protein. In the table there are under 150,000 distinct CDR3 sequences, roughly 15% of which are singletons. Material for sequencing was blood, either unsorted or a sorted T cell fraction (not recorded which). The receptors were sampled from a female donor with ankylosing spondylitis or in good health (not recorded which).

The table lists this clonotype with many counts. The rearrangement links TRBV11-2 to TRBJ2-1; D possibly corresponds to TRBD2 (7 bases). Trimming took off 0 bases at V and 7 bases at J, with 25 bases between the two ends. Germline V gene data show CDR1 as SGHAT and CDR2 as FQNNGV. The CDR3 spans 19 residues. CDR3: CASSLEPRGANSIGNEQFF. CDR3 coding DNA: TGTGCCAGCAGCTTAGAGCCCCGGGGGGCCAATTCTATTGGGAATGAGCAGTTCTTC.

The chain combines TRBV5-1 with TRBJ2-2, with TRBD2 matching over 7 bases. Germline V gene sequence: CDR1 SGHRS, CDR2 YFSETQ. This CDR3 is 14 amino acids long. V shed 4 bases, J shed 4 bases, and the junction held 4 bases outside the gene matches. DNA of the CDR3: TGCGCCAGCAGCGCTAGCGGCTCCACCGGGGAGCTGTTTTTT. Protein sequence: CASSASGSTGELFF.

This clonotype has a count of ten or more. V is TRBV10-3 and J is TRBJ2-3, with TRBD2 matching 8 bases. V gave up 8 bases and J gave up 5 bases; unmatched junction bases: 6. CDR3 length equals 13 residues. Germline V CDR1 and CDR2: ENHRY, SYGVKD. CDR3 sequence reads: CAIGGLAEDTQYF. The CDR3 DNA reads as TGTGCCATCGGTGGACTAGCAGAAGATACGCAGTATTTT.

The chain couples TRBV20-1 to TRBJ2-7, with D maybe TRBD1 (6 bases). Germline values: CDR1 DFQATT, CDR2 SNEGSKA (reference sequence). V shed 8 bases and J shed 0 bases, with 11 bases lying between them. The CDR3 sequence is 12 residues long. CDR3 sequence (DNA): TGCAGTACCTGGGACACCTCCTACGAGCAGTACTTC. This codes for CSTWDTSYEQYF.

This clonotype has a count of ten or more. This sequence joins TRBV5-1 and TRBJ2-7; D not certain. CDR1 is SGHRS and CDR2 is YFSETQ in the germline V gene. This CDR3 spans 13 amino acids. The V end lost 1 base, the J end lost 3 bases, and 8 bases lay between the germline ends. DNA of the CDR3: TGCGCCAGCAGCTTGACGGCCTACTACGAGCAGTACTTC. Its protein is CASSLTAYYEQYF.

This clonotype has only a few counts. The chain carries TRBV5-1 and TRBJ2-7; weak D call: TRBD2 (7 bases). The ends were cut back, 6 bases at V and 5 bases at J, with 21 bases in the middle. The CDR3 runs to 15 residues. Per the germline V gene, CDR1 is SGHRS and CDR2 is YFSETQ. CDR3 loop: CASKLRGGREDEQYF. CDR3 DNA: TGCGCCAGCAAGCTTAGGGGGGGGCGAGAAGACGAGCAGTACTTC.

This clonotype was seen a handful of times. V is TRBV25-1 and J is TRBJ2-1; D not resolved. V lost 0 bases and J lost 10, with 13 bases in between. Germline V gives CDR1 MGHDK, CDR2 SYGVNS. This CDR3 is 14 amino acids long. Here the CDR3 reads CASSEYGALGEQFF. The DNA for the CDR3 is TGTGCCAGCAGTGAATACGGAGCTTTGGGGGAGCAGTTCTTC.

This clonotype was seen ten or more times. The CDR3 loop is CSVVQGQGYNEQFF. CDR3 sequence (DNA): TGCAGCGTTGTGCAGGGACAGGGCTACAATGAGCAGTTCTTC. The gene calls are TRBV29-1 and TRBJ2-1; 9 bases line up with TRBD1. The CDR3 is made up of 14 amino acids. Germline-derived CDR1 and CDR2 are SQVTM and ANQGSEA. Unmatched junction bases numbered 4, after V lost 4 bases and J lost 3 bases.

A few counts support this clonotype. V usage is TRBV9 and J usage is TRBJ2-2, with 9 bases aligning to TRBD2. V gave up 4 bases and J gave up 6 bases; unmatched junction bases: 4. Germline CDR1 SGDLS, CDR2 YYNGEE. The CDR3 sequence is 14 residues long. The CDR3 reads CASSRGGGPGELFF. As DNA, the CDR3 is TGTGCCAGCAGCCGCGGGGGGGGTCCCGGGGAGCTGTTTTTT. The variable domain in full, with the rest retrieved from reference TRBV9 and TRBJ2-2, is DSGVTQTPKHLITATGQRVTLRCSPRSGDLSVYWYQQSLDQGLQFLIQYYNGEERAKGNILERFSAQQFPDLHSELNLSSLELGDSALYFCASSRGGGPGELFFGEGSRLTVL.

For this clonotype: Given a much more abundant clone one base away, this may be a read error. The chain employs TRBV20-1 and TRBJ2-2; no clear D. V dropped 3 bases and J dropped 0 bases, with 11 bases sitting between them. Germline values: CDR1 DFQATT, CDR2 SNEGSKA (reference sequence). CDR3 length: 15 residues. CDR3 amino acids: CSASPRQTNTGELFF. Written as DNA, the CDR3 is TGCAGTGCTAGCCCCAGACAAACGAACACCGGGGAGCTGTTTTTT.

Only a few counts were recorded for this clonotype. This chain joins TRBV10-3 and TRBJ1-2; D remains unclear. Germline-derived CDR1 and CDR2 are ENHRY and SYGVKD. V lost 4 bases and J lost 4, with 10 bases in between. The CDR3 totals 13 residues. The CDR3 DNA reads as TGTGCCATCAGTGTAGAAGGACCCTATGGCTACACCTTC. Translating gives CAISVEGPYGYTF.